This T cell receptor (beta chain) appears in the sequencing data of a study of T cell responses to AZD1222 COVID-19 vaccine. Regarding the study as a whole: Donor demographics were predominantly white British with a female majority; clonal diversity may be underestimated. Spike-specific TCRs gained breadth and depth after people received two AZD1222 doses.

V gave up 5 bases and J gave up 3 bases; unmatched junction bases: 9. The germline gives CDR1 SEHNR, CDR2 FQNEAQ (reference sequence). This CDR3 region has 16 residues. TCRdb keeps only in-frame clones here, not all; method: immunoSEQ multiplex PCR. The sample holds some 170,000 clones, 85% to 95% seen once. Concerning this clone: Its antigen is still unknown.

The J gene is TRBJ1-1, the V gene TRBV7-9; 10 nucleotides match TRBD1. Sequences were derived from peripheral blood, sampled 28 days after the second dose of the MenACWY control vaccine. This sequence originates from an adult who received the MenACWY meningococcal vaccine as a control. In DNA, the CDR3 is TGTGCCAGCAGCCATTGGACAGGGGGAGATCACACTGAAGCTTTCTTT. It codes for CASSHWTGGDHTEAFF.